The 11 T cell receptor beta chains below all came from one sample that was sequenced in a study of beta chain features in type 1 diabetes. The study reverse transcribed the entire isolated RNA, so it sequenced expressed TCRB transcripts. TCRdb keeps only in-frame clones here, not all; method: immunoSEQ multiplex PCR. Of about 900,000 clones listed, 15% to 20% are singletons. Sequencing used naive CD4+ T cells from blood. All receptors derive from a woman in her late teens or twenties in good health.

This clone has more than one count but fewer than ten. This chain joins TRBV5-6 and TRBJ2-5; D not resolved. V was pared by 4 bases and J by 8 bases, with 9 bases between. The CDR3 sequence is 11 residues long. The germline V gene encodes CDR1 SGHDT and CDR2 YYEEEE. CDR3 loop: CASSHGFTQYF. The CDR3 bases are TGTGCCAGCAGCCATGGGTTTACCCAGTACTTC.

This clone was recorded a few times. This sequence joins TRBV6-5 and TRBJ2-7; D is undetermined. The germline gives CDR1 MNHEY, CDR2 SVGAGI. V was pared by 6 bases and J by 4 bases, with 7 bases between. The CDR3 is made up of 11 amino acids. CDR3 in DNA: TGTGCCAGCAGGAACCAGTACGAGCAGTACTTC. Translating gives CASRNQYEQYF.

The chain joins TRBV28 to TRBJ2-7; D might be TRBD2 (5 bases). Per germline, CDR1 MDHEN and CDR2 SYDVKM. V was shortened by 2 bases and J by 2 bases, with 7 bases between the two germline ends. The CDR3 has 13 amino acids. The CDR3 nucleotides are TGTGCCAGCAGTTTAGGGGAGCCCTACGAGCAGTACTTC. It encodes CASSLGEPYEQYF.

This clone was observed a few times. The chain couples TRBV4-2 to TRBJ1-1; a weak D match, TRBD1 (6 bases). The V gene lost 4 bases and the J gene lost 7 bases, with 16 bases spanning the gap. Germline CDR1 LGHNA, CDR2 YNFKEQ. This CDR3 contains 14 residues. The CDR3 nucleotides are TGTGCCAGCAGCCGGGAGGGGACACCAGTTGAAGCTTTCTTT. Translated: CASSREGTPVEAFF.

V is TRBV19 and J is TRBJ2-2; 7 positions agree with TRBD2. The CDR3 loop spans 15 amino acids. Trimming cost V 10 bases and J 0 bases; bases outside gene matches: 8. From germline, CDR1 is LNHDA and CDR2 SQIVND (reference sequence). CDR3 residues: CATHSGYSNTGELFF. The CDR3 region has the DNA TGTGCCACCCATAGCGGGTACTCGAACACCGGGGAGCTGTTTTTT.

In its sample, this clone was seen a few times. CDR3 DNA sequence: TGCAGCGTTGGGAAATGGGGCGAGCAGTACTTC. Translation gives CSVGKWGEQYF. The genes are TRBV29-1 and TRBJ2-7; D unresolved. The CDR3 length is 11 residues. The germline gives CDR1 SQVTM, CDR2 ANQGSEA. Between the trimmed V and J ends, which lost 4 bases and 6 bases, there was a span of 10 bases.

The chain is built from TRBV9 and TRBJ2-3; 8 bases match TRBD2. V was clipped by 0 bases and J by 8 bases; unmatched bases: 5. This CDR3 spans 14 amino acids. The germline V gene has CDR1 SGDLS and CDR2 YYNGEE. The CDR3 DNA is TGTGCCAGCAGCGTAGGTCGGGGGGGCGGTACGCAGTATTTT. As protein: CASSVGRGGGTQYF.

This clone was counted a few times. The rearrangement links TRBV6-1 to TRBJ2-5; 8 positions match TRBD1. With V trimmed by 5 bases and J by 3 bases, 2 bases remained unmatched. Germline CDR1 and CDR2: MNHNS and SASEGT. This CDR3 contains 13 residues. The chain's CDR3 is CASSSTGEETQYF. Here the CDR3 DNA reads TGTGCCAGCAGTTCGACAGGGGAAGAGACCCAGTACTTC.

This clone has more than one count but fewer than ten. The chain employs TRBV19 and TRBJ1-4; D remains unclear. With 6 bases removed from V and 14 bases from J, the gap between germline ends came to 13 bases. The CDR3 is 11 residues long. CDR1 LNHDA and CDR2 SQIVND come from the germline V gene (reference sequence). The CDR3 region has the DNA TGTGCCAGTAGGACTGAGTACGACCTGTTTTTT. As protein: CASRTEYDLFF.

A few counts support this clone. The chain joins TRBV28 to TRBJ2-4; D may be TRBD1 or TRBD2 (6 bases each). Trimming cost V 6 bases and J 3 bases, with 21 bases left between them. The CDR3 is 17 amino acids. CDR1 and CDR2 from the germline V gene are MDHEN and SYDVKM. The CDR3 nucleotides read TGTGCCAGCAGACCCATACGGGGGCTTCTAGGCAAAAACATTCAGTACTTC. This codes for CASRPIRGLLGKNIQYF.

The chain links TRBV29-1 to TRBJ2-5; no firm D call. Germline CDR1 is SQVTM and CDR2 is ANQGSEA. This CDR3 contains 12 residues. Deletions cut 7 bases from V and 5 bases from J, with 14 bases between. CDR3 in DNA: TGCAGCGCCGAGACGCAAAGGGAGACCCAGTACTTC. Protein product: CSAETQRETQYF.